The clone carrying this TCR beta chain turned up a few times. The PCR used 60 Vbeta and 13 Jbeta primers. Original processing methods: About 11 million of the about 80 million unique TCR beta chains counted in a later analysis were shared. Assay: immunoSEQ multiplex PCR; the TCRdb copy retains only in-frame clones and omits some. For V, J and clone size, that table is used; D and trimming come from the DNA. The sample contains over 60,000 clones, just under 75% of which appear only once. The CDR3 is 14 amino acids. Germline CDR1 MNHEY, CDR2 SMNVEV (reference sequence). Trimming removed 6 bases at V and 4 bases at J, with 15 bases between. The record originates from a study of cytomegalovirus exposure and HLA in healthy donors. In the study overall: A data release that came early held tens of millions of unique TCRs from HLA-typed donors.

This clonotype was obtained from a woman aged 25-40 years in good health and CMV-seronegative. Sequenced: PBMCs. The gene calls are TRBV27 and TRBJ1-1, with D unclear. CDR3: CASSPREQFTEAFF. CDR3 nucleotides: TGTGCCAGCAGCCCAAGAGAACAGTTCACTGAAGCTTTCTTT.